The present entry profiles one T cell receptor beta chain with its context. These data belong to a study of blood T cells in healthy people across ages. Germline values: CDR1 MNHEY, CDR2 SMNVEV (reference sequence). Trimming at V came to 11 bases and at J to 3 bases, leaving 8 bases not matched to a gene. The length of the CDR3 is 14 residues. Next came a second PCR, run for about 7 to 12 cycles, which used a sample-barcoded 5' primer along with a J-beta primer mix. TCRdb passed the 5' RACE reads through MiXCR, listing each CDR3 protein once. The repertoire holds 850,000 to 1,000,000 distinct CDR3 sequences, with 48% as singletons. Researchers isolated at least 7 million PBMCs per sample.

This clonotype originated in a man under 40 in good health. The rearrangement links TRBV27 to TRBJ2-2; TRBD1 matches at 8 bases. Sequences were obtained from blood. Here the CDR3 reads CASMTGEHTGELFF. CDR3 sequence (DNA): TGTGCCTCCATGACAGGGGAGCACACCGGGGAGCTGTTTTTT.